A selection of T cell receptor beta chains follows, all from one sample in a study of T cell repertoires in cytomegalovirus infection. TCRdb itself ran the reads through MiXCR, one entry per CDR3 protein. The table shows some 500,000 distinct CDR3 sequences, with about 39% occurring only once. No antigen is known for these receptors. Source: cultured PBMCs, taken from culture after CMV antigen stimulation. The receptors were sampled from a human donor in good health (CMV status not recorded). Some clones in this sample may be carry-over from other donors' samples. The CDR3 runs from the conserved cysteine through the conserved F or W. A D gene is named only where the DNA matches it firmly. Not every row has a clone size; where given, it reads once, few, many or a size class.

v_gene: TRBV25-1; abundance: few; d_gene: NA; j_gene: TRBJ2-7; CDR3aa: CASSEVVKTSQAPTYEQYF; CDR3nt: TGTGCCAGCAGTGAGGTGGTAAAGACATCCCAGGCCCCCACCTACGAGCAGTACTTC
v_gene: TRBV24-1; abundance: few; d_gene: NA; j_gene: TRBJ2-1; CDR3aa: CATSDGGSSYNEQFF; CDR3nt: TGTGCCACCAGTGATGGTGGGAGCTCCTACAATGAGCAGTTCTTC
v_gene: TRBV6-1; abundance: NA; d_gene: NA; j_gene: TRBJ2-7; CDR3aa: CASTGEVGSSYEQYF; CDR3nt: TGTGCCAGCACCGGGGAGGTGGGGAGCTCCTACGAGCAGTACTTC
v_gene: TRBV7-2; abundance: few; d_gene: TRBD1; j_gene: TRBJ1-1; CDR3aa: CASSPDRGAEAFF; CDR3nt: TGTGCCAGCAGCCCGGACAGGGGGGCTGAAGCTTTCTTT
v_gene: TRBV6-1; abundance: few; d_gene: NA; j_gene: TRBJ1-6; CDR3aa: CASSESTQGRSLHF; CDR3nt: TGTGCCAGCAGTGAAAGTACCCAGGGTCGCTCCCTCCACTTT
v_gene: TRBV6-1; abundance: few; d_gene: TRBD1; j_gene: TRBJ2-5; CDR3aa: CASSERGPGETQYF; CDR3nt: TGTGCCAGCAGTGAAAGGGGGCCCGGGGAGACCCAGTACTTC
v_gene: TRBV27; abundance: NA; d_gene: NA; j_gene: TRBJ2-7; CDR3aa: CASSPAQAYEQYF; CDR3nt: TGTGCCAGCAGTCCGGCCCAAGCCTACGAGCAGTACTTC
v_gene: TRBV6-2/TRBV6-3; abundance: few; d_gene: TRBD1; j_gene: TRBJ2-3; CDR3aa: CASSRSGTGNTDTQYF; CDR3nt: TGTGCCAGCAGTCGCTCGGGGACAGGTAACACAGATACGCAGTATTTT
v_gene: TRBV7-9; abundance: NA; d_gene: NA; j_gene: TRBJ2-1; CDR3aa: CASSLGAGGGRFDEQFF; CDR3nt: TGTGCCAGCAGCTTAGGGGCAGGTGGGGGGCGTTTCGATGAGCAGTTCTTC
v_gene: TRBV2; abundance: NA; d_gene: NA; j_gene: TRBJ1-5; CDR3aa: CASSEDRTVPQHF; CDR3nt: TGTGCCAGCAGTGAAGACCGGACGGTACCCCAGCATTTT
v_gene: TRBV6-1; abundance: NA; d_gene: NA; j_gene: TRBJ2-1; CDR3aa: CASSESGRYNEQFF; CDR3nt: TGTGCCAGCAGTGAATCAGGCCGATACAATGAGCAGTTCTTC
v_gene: TRBV7-2; abundance: few; d_gene: NA; j_gene: TRBJ2-3; CDR3aa: CASSPSGPGRTDTQYF; CDR3nt: TGTGCCAGCAGCCCCTCGGGCCCAGGGCGCACAGATACGCAGTATTTT
v_gene: TRBV7-6; abundance: NA; d_gene: TRBD2; j_gene: TRBJ2-5; CDR3aa: CASSLVGGAETQYF; CDR3nt: TGTGCCAGCAGCTTAGTGGGAGGGGCGGAGACCCAGTACTTC
v_gene: TRBV12-3/TRBV12-4; abundance: many; d_gene: NA; j_gene: TRBJ1-4; CDR3aa: CASSHPGRRFEKLFF; CDR3nt: TGTGCCAGCAGTCATCCGGGACGGCGCTTTGAAAAACTGTTTTTT
v_gene: TRBV10-3; abundance: few; d_gene: NA; j_gene: TRBJ1-5; CDR3aa: CAISEAGYSNQPQHF; CDR3nt: TGTGCCATCAGTGAGGCGGGGTATAGCAATCAGCCCCAGCATTTT
v_gene: TRBV6-5; abundance: NA; d_gene: NA; j_gene: TRBJ1-4; CDR3aa: CASSYRGDKLFF; CDR3nt: TGTGCCAGCAGTTACAGAGGGGACAAACTGTTTTTT
v_gene: TRBV28; abundance: few; d_gene: NA; j_gene: TRBJ2-3; CDR3aa: CASSLPFSGFYTDTQYF; CDR3nt: TGTGCCAGCAGTTTACCCTTCAGCGGGTTCTACACAGATACGCAGTATTTT
v_gene: TRBV7-7; abundance: NA; d_gene: NA; j_gene: TRBJ2-1; CDR3aa: CASSSIPRGYNEQFF; CDR3nt: TGTGCCAGCAGCTCAATTCCTAGGGGTTACAATGAGCAGTTCTTC
v_gene: TRBV29-1; abundance: few; d_gene: NA; j_gene: TRBJ2-1; CDR3aa: CSGGGQSVNEQFF; CDR3nt: TGCAGCGGTGGGGGGCAGTCAGTCAATGAGCAGTTCTTC
v_gene: TRBV11-2; abundance: NA; d_gene: NA; j_gene: TRBJ1-6; CDR3aa: CASSPVGFNSPLHF; CDR3nt: TGTGCCAGCAGCCCGGTGGGGTTTAATTCACCCCTCCACTTT